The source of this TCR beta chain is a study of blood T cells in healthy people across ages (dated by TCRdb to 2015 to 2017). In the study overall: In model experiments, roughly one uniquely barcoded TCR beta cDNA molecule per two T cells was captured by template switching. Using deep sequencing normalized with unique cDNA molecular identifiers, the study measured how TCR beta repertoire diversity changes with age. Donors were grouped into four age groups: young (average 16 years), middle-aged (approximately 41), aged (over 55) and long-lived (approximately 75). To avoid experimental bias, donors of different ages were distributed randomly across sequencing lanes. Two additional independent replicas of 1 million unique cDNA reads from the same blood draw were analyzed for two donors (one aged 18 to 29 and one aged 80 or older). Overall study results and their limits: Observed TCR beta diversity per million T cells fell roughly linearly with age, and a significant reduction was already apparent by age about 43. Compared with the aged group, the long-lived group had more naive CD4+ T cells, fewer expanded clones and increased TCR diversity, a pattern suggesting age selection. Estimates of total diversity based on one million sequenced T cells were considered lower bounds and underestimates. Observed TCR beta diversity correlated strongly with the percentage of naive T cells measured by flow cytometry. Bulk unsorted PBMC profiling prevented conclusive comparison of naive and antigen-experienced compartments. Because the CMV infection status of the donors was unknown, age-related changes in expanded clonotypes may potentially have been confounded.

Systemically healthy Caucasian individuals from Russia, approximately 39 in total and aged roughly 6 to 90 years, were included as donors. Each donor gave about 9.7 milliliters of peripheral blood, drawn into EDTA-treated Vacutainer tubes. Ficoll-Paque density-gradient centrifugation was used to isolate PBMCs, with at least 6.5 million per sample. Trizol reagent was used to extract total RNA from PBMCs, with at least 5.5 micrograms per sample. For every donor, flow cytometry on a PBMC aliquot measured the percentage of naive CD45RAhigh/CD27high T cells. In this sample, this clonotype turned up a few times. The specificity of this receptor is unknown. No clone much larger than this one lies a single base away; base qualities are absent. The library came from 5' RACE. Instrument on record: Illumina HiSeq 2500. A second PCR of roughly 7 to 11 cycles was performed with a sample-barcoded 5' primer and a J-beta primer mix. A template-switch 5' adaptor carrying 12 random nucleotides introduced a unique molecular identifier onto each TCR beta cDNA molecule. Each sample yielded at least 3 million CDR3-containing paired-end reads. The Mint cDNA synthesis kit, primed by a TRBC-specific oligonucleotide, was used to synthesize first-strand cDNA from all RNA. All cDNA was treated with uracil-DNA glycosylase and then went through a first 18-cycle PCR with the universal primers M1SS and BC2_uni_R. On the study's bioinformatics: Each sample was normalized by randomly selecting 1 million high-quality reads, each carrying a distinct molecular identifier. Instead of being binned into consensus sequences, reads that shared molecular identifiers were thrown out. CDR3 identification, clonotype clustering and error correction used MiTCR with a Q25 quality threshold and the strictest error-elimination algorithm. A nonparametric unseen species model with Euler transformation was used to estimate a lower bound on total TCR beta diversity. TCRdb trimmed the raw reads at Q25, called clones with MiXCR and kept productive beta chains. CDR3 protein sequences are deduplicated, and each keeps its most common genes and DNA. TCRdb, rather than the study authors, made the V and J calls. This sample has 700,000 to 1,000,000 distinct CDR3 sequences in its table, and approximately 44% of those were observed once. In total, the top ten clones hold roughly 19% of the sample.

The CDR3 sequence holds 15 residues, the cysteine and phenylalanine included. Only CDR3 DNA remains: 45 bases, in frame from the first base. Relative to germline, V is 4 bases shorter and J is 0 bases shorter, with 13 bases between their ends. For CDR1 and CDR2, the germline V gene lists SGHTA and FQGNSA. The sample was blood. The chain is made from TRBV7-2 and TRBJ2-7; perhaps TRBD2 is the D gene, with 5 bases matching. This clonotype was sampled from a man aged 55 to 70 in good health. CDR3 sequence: CASSYRTQSSYEQYF. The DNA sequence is TGTGCCAGCAGCTATCGGACTCAAAGCTCCTACGAGCAGTACTTC.